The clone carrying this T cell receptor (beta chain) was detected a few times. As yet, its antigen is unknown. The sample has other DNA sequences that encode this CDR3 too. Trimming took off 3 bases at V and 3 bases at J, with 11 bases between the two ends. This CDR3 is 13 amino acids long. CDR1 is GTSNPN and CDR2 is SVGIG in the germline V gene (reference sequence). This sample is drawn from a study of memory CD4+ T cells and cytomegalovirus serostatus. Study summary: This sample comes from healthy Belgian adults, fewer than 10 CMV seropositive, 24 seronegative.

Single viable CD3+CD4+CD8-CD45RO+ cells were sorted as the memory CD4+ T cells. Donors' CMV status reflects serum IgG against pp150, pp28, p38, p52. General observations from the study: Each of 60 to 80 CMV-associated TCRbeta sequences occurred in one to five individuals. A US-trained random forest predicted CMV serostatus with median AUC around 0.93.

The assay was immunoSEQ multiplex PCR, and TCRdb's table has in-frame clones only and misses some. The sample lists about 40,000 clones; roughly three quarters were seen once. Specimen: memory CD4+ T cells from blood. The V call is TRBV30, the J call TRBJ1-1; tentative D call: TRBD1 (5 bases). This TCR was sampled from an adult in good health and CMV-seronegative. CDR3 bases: TGTGCCTGGAGGGTAGGGGTATACACTGAAGCTTTCTTT. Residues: CAWRVGVYTEAFF. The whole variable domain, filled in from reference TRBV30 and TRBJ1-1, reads SQTIHQWPATLVQPVGSPLSLECTVEGTSNPNLYWYRQAAGRGLQLLFYSVGIGQISSEVPQNLSASRPQDRQFILSSKKLLLSDSGFYLCAWRVGVYTEAFFGQGTRLTVV.